This record covers a single T cell receptor beta chain. Its antigen is still unknown. The sample originates from a study of T cell responses to AZD1222 COVID-19 vaccine. Study-level results: Spike was spanned by vaccine-associated CD4 TCRs, which were dominant at 160-218 and 743-854. Following two doses of AZD1222, Spike-specific TCR breadth and depth rose. Only after the peak T cell response were repertoires sampled. The number of AZD1222 recipients seropositive at baseline was only 6 or 7.

The table came from immunoSEQ multiplex PCR; TCRdb's copy has only in-frame clones and leaves some out. This table has around 100,000 clones, about 83% appearing once. Germline lookup yields CDR1 SGHTA and CDR2 FQGNSA. V shed 5 bases and J shed 1 base, with 14 bases lying between them. The CDR3 extends over 15 amino acids. The TCR was taken from an adult in good health. The chain employs TRBV7-2 and TRBJ1-1, with D perhaps TRBD1 (5 bases). Material: peripheral blood, obtained on day 0 of AZD1222 vaccination. CDR3 DNA: TGTGCCAGCAGCCGCCCGGGGGTATCGAACACTGAAGCTTTCTTT. It codes for CASSRPGVSNTEAFF.